The text below deals with one TCR beta chain. Its antigen is still unknown. The data stem from a study of PD-1 blockade in classical Hodgkin lymphoma. Study-wide points: Significantly greater TCR diversity emerged by C4D1 in CD4+ cells but not CD8+ cells.

Time point meaning: cycle 4 day 1 (C4D1), after more than five weeks of nivolumab. There was relapse after autologous stem cell transplantation in every patient, and there was variation in brentuximab vedotin exposure. From thawed PBMCs, CD4+ T cells were purified using magnetic negative selection. V was pared by 4 bases and J by 2 bases, with 20 bases between. The CDR3 runs to 16 residues. The germline V gene encodes CDR1 GTSNPN and CDR2 SVGIG (reference sequence). Libraries were prepared by immunoSEQ multiplex PCR; TCRdb keeps only in-frame clonotypes and omits some of them. The table includes about 20,000 clones, 70% to 80% detected once.

The rearrangement joins TRBV30 to TRBJ1-2; weak D call: TRBD1 (6 bases). The sequence was collected from a human donor with classical Hodgkin lymphoma. The sequencing here drew on CD4+ T cells from blood, taken before the fourth cycle of nivolumab. Here the CDR3 reads CAWTSGGPPPNYGYTF. CDR3 sequence (DNA): TGTGCCTGGACCTCGGGGGGGCCTCCCCCGAACTATGGCTACACCTTC.